Listed below are T cell receptor beta chains from one sample, sequenced in a study of blood T cell repertoires in COVID-19. The repertoire was sequenced with immunoSEQ multiplex PCR; TCRdb's copy has only in-frame clones and lacks some. The repertoire holds approximately 110,000 clones, around 89% seen once, with approximately 4.5% in the top ten. Sequenced input: peripheral blood. These receptors came from a woman between 50 and 59 years old with acute or convalescent COVID-19. Both conserved end residues are part of each CDR3. The order of the fields is V gene, J gene, D gene, CDR3 protein, CDR3 DNA. The D gene is left open where the match is weak.

v_gene: TRBV4-1
j_gene: TRBJ1-5
d_gene: TRBD1
CDR3aa: CASSLLWTGFNQPQHF
CDR3nt: TGCGCCAGCAGCCTCCTGTGGACAGGGTTCAATCAGCCCCAGCATTTT

v_gene: TRBV6-5
j_gene: TRBJ2-7
d_gene: .
CDR3aa: CASSYPGGYGEQYF
CDR3nt: TGTGCCAGCAGTTACCCGGGCGGGTATGGCGAGCAGTACTTC

v_gene: TRBV3-1/TRBV3-2
j_gene: TRBJ1-6
d_gene: .
CDR3aa: CANSKGTRIDNSPLHF
CDR3nt: TGTGCCAACAGTAAGGGGACTAGGATAGATAATTCACCCCTCCACTTT

v_gene: TRBV18
j_gene: TRBJ2-3
d_gene: .
CDR3aa: CASSPPMSTDTQYF
CDR3nt: TGTGCCAGCTCACCCCCTATGAGCACAGATACGCAGTATTTT

v_gene: TRBV1
j_gene: TRBJ2-1
d_gene: .
CDR3aa: CTSSQDSGYNEQFF
CDR3nt: TGCACCAGCAGCCAAGATTCGGGATACAATGAGCAGTTCTTC

v_gene: TRBV4-3
j_gene: TRBJ1-4
d_gene: .
CDR3aa: CASSQDVNEKLFF
CDR3nt: TGCGCCAGCAGCCAAGATGTAAATGAAAAACTGTTTTTT

v_gene: TRBV5-1
j_gene: TRBJ1-2
d_gene: .
CDR3aa: CASSQQGDYGYTF
CDR3nt: TGCGCCAGCAGTCAACAGGGAGACTATGGCTACACCTTC

v_gene: TRBV21-1
j_gene: TRBJ2-7
d_gene: .
CDR3aa: CASLTQPEQPYEQYF
CDR3nt: TGTGCCAGCCTCACCCAACCGGAGCAGCCGTACGAGCAGTACTTC

v_gene: TRBV24-1
j_gene: TRBJ2-7
d_gene: .
CDR3aa: CATSDSRVNEQYF
CDR3nt: TGTGCCACCAGTGATTCGAGGGTCAACGAGCAGTACTTC

v_gene: TRBV7-8
j_gene: TRBJ2-7
d_gene: TRBD1
CDR3aa: CASSLALTGGSTYEQYF
CDR3nt: TGTGCCAGCAGCTTAGCGCTGACAGGGGGTTCCACCTACGAGCAGTACTTC

v_gene: TRBV9
j_gene: TRBJ2-1
d_gene: TRBD1
CDR3aa: CASSVEAGGRNEQFF
CDR3nt: TGTGCCAGCAGCGTAGAGGCAGGGGGCCGAAATGAGCAGTTCTTC

v_gene: TRBV28
j_gene: TRBJ1-5
d_gene: TRBD1
CDR3aa: CASSLGRGPNQPQHF
CDR3nt: TGTGCCAGCAGTTTAGGCAGGGGGCCTAATCAGCCCCAGCATTTT

v_gene: TRBV5-1
j_gene: TRBJ2-7
d_gene: TRBD2
CDR3aa: CASSFDTPGLISYEQYF
CDR3nt: TGCGCCAGCAGCTTCGACACCCCGGGACTAATTTCCTACGAGCAGTACTTC

v_gene: TRBV6-2/TRBV6-3
j_gene: TRBJ1-3
d_gene: .
CDR3aa: CASSYSSGVSGNTIYF
CDR3nt: TGTGCCAGCAGTTACTCGTCGGGGGTCTCTGGAAACACCATATATTTT

v_gene: TRBV2
j_gene: TRBJ1-1
d_gene: .
CDR3aa: CASTTGSPNTEAFF
CDR3nt: TGTGCCAGCACGACAGGTTCCCCGAACACTGAAGCTTTCTTT

v_gene: TRBV11-2
j_gene: TRBJ1-3
d_gene: TRBD1
CDR3aa: CASSKWTGGASGNTIYF
CDR3nt: TGTGCCAGCAGCAAATGGACAGGGGGCGCCTCTGGAAACACCATATATTTT

v_gene: TRBV25-1
j_gene: TRBJ2-5
d_gene: TRBD1
CDR3aa: CASSRTGGTETQYF
CDR3nt: TGTGCCAGCAGTCGGACAGGGGGTACGGAGACCCAGTACTTC

v_gene: TRBV6-9
j_gene: TRBJ2-1
d_gene: TRBD2
CDR3aa: CASTPAGTSGGVMDEQFF
CDR3nt: TGTGCCAGCACCCCCGCCGGGACTAGCGGGGGGGTAATGGATGAGCAGTTCTTC

v_gene: TRBV29-1
j_gene: TRBJ2-1
d_gene: TRBD2
CDR3aa: CSVESGTSLYNEQFF
CDR3nt: TGCAGCGTTGAATCCGGGACTAGCCTGTACAATGAGCAGTTCTTC

v_gene: TRBV24-1
j_gene: TRBJ2-1
d_gene: .
CDR3aa: CATSDSPGGYNEQFF
CDR3nt: TGTGCCACCAGTGATTCCCCAGGGGGGTACAATGAGCAGTTCTTC

v_gene: TRBV7-3
j_gene: TRBJ2-5
d_gene: .
CDR3aa: CASSPDTGETQYF
CDR3nt: TGTGCCAGCAGTCCGGACACAGGGGAGACCCAGTACTTC

v_gene: TRBV6-1
j_gene: TRBJ1-1
d_gene: .
CDR3aa: CASSELAGLRAFF
CDR3nt: TGTGCCAGCAGTGAATTGGCGGGCCTGAGGGCTTTCTTT

v_gene: TRBV5-1
j_gene: TRBJ1-2
d_gene: .
CDR3aa: CASSFSGTGYTF
CDR3nt: TGCGCCAGCAGCTTCTCCGGGACAGGCTACACCTTC

v_gene: TRBV28
j_gene: TRBJ2-2
d_gene: TRBD2
CDR3aa: CASSFIGLGRDANTGELFF
CDR3nt: TGTGCCAGCAGTTTTATCGGACTGGGGAGGGATGCGAACACCGGGGAGCTGTTTTTT

v_gene: TRBV5-5
j_gene: TRBJ1-3
d_gene: .
CDR3aa: CASSTGQSGNTIYF
CDR3nt: TGTGCCAGCAGCACCGGACAGTCTGGAAACACCATATATTTT

v_gene: TRBV7-8
j_gene: TRBJ1-1
d_gene: .
CDR3aa: CASSPKAGNTEAFF
CDR3nt: TGTGCCAGCAGTCCAAAGGCAGGGAACACTGAAGCTTTCTTT

v_gene: TRBV27
j_gene: TRBJ2-3
d_gene: .
CDR3aa: CASSLYRSTDTQYF
CDR3nt: TGTGCCAGCAGTTTATACAGGTCCACAGATACGCAGTATTTT

v_gene: TRBV3-1/TRBV3-2
j_gene: TRBJ1-2
d_gene: .
CDR3aa: CASSQDSRLIYGYTF
CDR3nt: TGTGCCAGCAGCCAAGATTCCCGACTGATCTATGGCTACACCTTC

v_gene: TRBV24-1
j_gene: TRBJ2-2
d_gene: .
CDR3aa: CATGGSTGELFF
CDR3nt: TGTGCCACCGGGGGGTCCACCGGGGAGCTGTTTTTT

v_gene: TRBV18
j_gene: TRBJ1-1
d_gene: .
CDR3aa: CASSPKGQSPSNTEAFF
CDR3nt: TGTGCCAGCTCACCAAAAGGACAGTCTCCATCGAACACTGAAGCTTTCTTT

v_gene: TRBV4-1
j_gene: TRBJ1-2
d_gene: TRBD1
CDR3aa: CASSQGQGANYGYTF
CDR3nt: TGCGCCAGCAGCCAAGGACAGGGGGCCAACTATGGCTACACCTTC